A single TCR beta chain is shown here with its context. In the authors' methods: By means of reference gene primer amplification, nucleated cell counts were estimated. Clones were sequenced by immunoSEQ multiplex PCR, and TCRdb holds only the in-frame ones, with some missing. The DNA was the basis for D and trimming; V, J and clone size are from that table. The sample lists 150,000 to 200,000 clones; about nine tenths were seen once. The sample originates from a study of blood T cell repertoires in COVID-19. Study overall: COVID-19 samples, acute and convalescent, were from the United States, Italy and Spain.

Germline-derived CDR1 and CDR2 are SEHNR and FQNEAQ (reference sequence). This CDR3 has 12 residues. Unmatched junction bases numbered 6, after V lost 5 bases and J lost 12 bases. The receptor comes from a man aged 35-49 years with acute or convalescent COVID-19. Sequencing input: peripheral blood. The J gene is TRBJ2-1, the V gene TRBV7-9; TRBD2 matches at 8 bases. The CDR3 here is CASSLSGGRQFF. The DNA for the CDR3 is TGTGCCAGCAGCCTGAGCGGGGGTCGGCAGTTCTTC.